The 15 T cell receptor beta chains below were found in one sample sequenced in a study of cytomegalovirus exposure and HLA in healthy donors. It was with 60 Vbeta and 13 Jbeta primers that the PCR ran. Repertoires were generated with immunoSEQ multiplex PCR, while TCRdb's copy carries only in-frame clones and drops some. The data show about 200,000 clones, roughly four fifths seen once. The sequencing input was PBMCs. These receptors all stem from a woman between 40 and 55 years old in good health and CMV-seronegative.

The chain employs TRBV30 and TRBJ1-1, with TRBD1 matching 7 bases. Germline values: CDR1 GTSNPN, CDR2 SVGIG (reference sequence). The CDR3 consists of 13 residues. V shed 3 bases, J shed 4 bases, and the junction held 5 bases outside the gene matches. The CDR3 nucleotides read TGTGCCTGGAGCTCGACAGGGAGCACTGAAGCTTTCTTT. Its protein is CAWSSTGSTEAFF.

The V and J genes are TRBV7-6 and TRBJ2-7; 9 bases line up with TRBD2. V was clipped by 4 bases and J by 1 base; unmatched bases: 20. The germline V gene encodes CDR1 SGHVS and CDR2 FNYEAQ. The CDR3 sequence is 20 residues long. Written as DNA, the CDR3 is TGTGCCAGCAGCTCCCTCTTTAAAACTAGCGGGCCCAGCAGATCCTACGAGCAGTACTTC. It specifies CASSSLFKTSGPSRSYEQYF.

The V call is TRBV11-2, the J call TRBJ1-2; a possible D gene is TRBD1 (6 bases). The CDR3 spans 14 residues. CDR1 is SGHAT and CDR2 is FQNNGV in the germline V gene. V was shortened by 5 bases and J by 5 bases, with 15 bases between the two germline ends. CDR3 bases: TGTGCCAGCAGCCCCGGGCGGGGGGCTTATGGCTACACCTTC. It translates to CASSPGRGAYGYTF.

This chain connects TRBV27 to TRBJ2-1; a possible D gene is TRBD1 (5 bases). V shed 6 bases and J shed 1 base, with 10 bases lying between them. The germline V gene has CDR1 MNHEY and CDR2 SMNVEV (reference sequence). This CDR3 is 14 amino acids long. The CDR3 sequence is CASSRTGSYNEQFF. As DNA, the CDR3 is TGTGCCAGCAGCCGAACAGGTTCCTACAATGAGCAGTTCTTC.

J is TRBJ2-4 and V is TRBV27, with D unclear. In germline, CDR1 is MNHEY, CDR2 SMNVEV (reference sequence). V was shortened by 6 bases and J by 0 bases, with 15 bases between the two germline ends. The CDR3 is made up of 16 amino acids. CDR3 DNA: TGTGCCAGCAGGGCCCACGGCAGGTTAGCCAAAAACATTCAGTACTTC. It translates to CASRAHGRLAKNIQYF.

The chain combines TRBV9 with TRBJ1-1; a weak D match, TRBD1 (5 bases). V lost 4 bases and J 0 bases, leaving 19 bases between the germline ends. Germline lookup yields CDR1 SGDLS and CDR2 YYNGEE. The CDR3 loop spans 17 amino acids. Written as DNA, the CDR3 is TGTGCCAGCAGCATACACGACCTGGAGGGGATGAACACTGAAGCTTTCTTT. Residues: CASSIHDLEGMNTEAFF. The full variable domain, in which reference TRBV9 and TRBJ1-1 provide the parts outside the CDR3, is DSGVTQTPKHLITATGQRVTLRCSPRSGDLSVYWYQQSLDQGLQFLIQYYNGEERAKGNILERFSAQQFPDLHSELNLSSLELGDSALYFCASSIHDLEGMNTEAFFGQGTRLTVV.

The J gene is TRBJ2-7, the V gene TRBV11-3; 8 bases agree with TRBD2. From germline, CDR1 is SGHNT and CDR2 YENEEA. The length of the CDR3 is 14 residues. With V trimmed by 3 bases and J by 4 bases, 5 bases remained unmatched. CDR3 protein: CASSFAGGLYEQYF. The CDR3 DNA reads TGTGCCAGCAGCTTTGCGGGAGGTTTATACGAGCAGTACTTC.

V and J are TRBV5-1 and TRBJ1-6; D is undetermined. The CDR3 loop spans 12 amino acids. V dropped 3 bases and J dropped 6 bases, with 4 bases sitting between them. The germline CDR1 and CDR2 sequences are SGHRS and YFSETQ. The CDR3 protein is CASSSGNSPLHF. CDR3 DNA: TGCGCCAGCAGCTCGGGTAATTCACCCCTCCACTTT.

CDR3 protein: CASSLATYNEQFF. The CDR3 DNA reads as TGTGCCAGTAGCCTCGCTACCTACAATGAGCAGTTCTTC. The rearrangement joins TRBV19 to TRBJ2-1; D is undetermined. The germline V and J ends were trimmed by 6 bases and 2 bases, with 8 bases remaining between them. Germline loops: CDR1 LNHDA, CDR2 SQIVND (reference sequence). The CDR3 sequence is 13 residues long.

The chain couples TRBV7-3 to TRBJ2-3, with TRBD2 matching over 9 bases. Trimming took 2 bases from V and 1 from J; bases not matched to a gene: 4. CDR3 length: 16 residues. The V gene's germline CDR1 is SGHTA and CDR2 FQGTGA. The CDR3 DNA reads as TGTGCCAGCAGCTTAGCGGTAGCGGGAGGCACAGATACGCAGTATTTT. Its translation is CASSLAVAGGTDTQYF.

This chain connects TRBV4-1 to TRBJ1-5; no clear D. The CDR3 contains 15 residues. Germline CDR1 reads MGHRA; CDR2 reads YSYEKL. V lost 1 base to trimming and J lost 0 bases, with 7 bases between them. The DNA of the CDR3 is TGCGCCAGCAGCCAAGCTCCGGGTAGCAATCAGCCCCAGCATTTT. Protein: CASSQAPGSNQPQHF.

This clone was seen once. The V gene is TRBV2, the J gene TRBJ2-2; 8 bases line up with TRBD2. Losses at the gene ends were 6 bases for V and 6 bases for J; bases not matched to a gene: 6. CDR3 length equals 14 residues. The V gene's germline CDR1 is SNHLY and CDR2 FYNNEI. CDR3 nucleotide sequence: TGTGCCAGCAGACGTAGCGGGAATGCCGGGGAGCTGTTTTTT. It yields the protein CASRRSGNAGELFF.

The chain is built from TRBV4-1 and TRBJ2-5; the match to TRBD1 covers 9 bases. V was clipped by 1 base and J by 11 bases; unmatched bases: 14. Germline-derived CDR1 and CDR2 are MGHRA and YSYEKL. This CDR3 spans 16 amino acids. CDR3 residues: CASSQGPGTGWGEQYF. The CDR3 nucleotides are TGCGCCAGCAGCCAAGGCCCCGGGACAGGGTGGGGAGAGCAGTACTTC.

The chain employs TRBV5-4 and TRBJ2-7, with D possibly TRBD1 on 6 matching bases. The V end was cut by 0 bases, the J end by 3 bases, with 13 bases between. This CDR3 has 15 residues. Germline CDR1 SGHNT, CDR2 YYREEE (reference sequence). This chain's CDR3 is CASSLGQGPLYEQYF. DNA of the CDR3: TGTGCCAGCAGCTTGGGTCAGGGGCCTCTCTACGAGCAGTACTTC.

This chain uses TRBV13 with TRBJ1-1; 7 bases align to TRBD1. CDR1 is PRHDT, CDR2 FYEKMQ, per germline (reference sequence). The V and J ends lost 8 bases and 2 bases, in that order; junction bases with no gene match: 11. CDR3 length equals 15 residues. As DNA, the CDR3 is TGTGCCAGCCTTATTCGGACAGGCATCAACACTGAAGCTTTCTTT. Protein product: CASLIRTGINTEAFF.